The 2 T cell receptor beta chains reported below all come from one sample, sequenced in a study of post-analysis software for immune sequencing data. General observations from the study: Roughly five TRBV segments appeared more often in patients than in controls, and TRBV5-6, TRBV5-1 and TRBV20-1 were among these.

Prepared TCR beta cDNA libraries contained unique molecular identifiers. TCRdb analysed the PCR reads with MiXCR anew, one entry per CDR3 protein. The top ten hold over 10% of the sample, which has over 300,000 distinct CDR3 sequences, less than 35% seen once. These receptors have no known antigen. The specimen sequenced was blood. These receptors came from a girl aged 5-17 years with multiple sclerosis.

This clonotype has a count of ten or more. This chain connects TRBV10-3 to TRBJ2-3, with unresolved D. This CDR3 spans 12 amino acids. Per germline, CDR1 ENHRY and CDR2 SYGVKD. The V end was cut by 8 bases, the J end by 0 bases, with 6 bases between. The CDR3 spells CAIAVSTDTQYF. The CDR3 DNA reads TGTGCCATCGCGGTAAGCACAGATACGCAGTATTTT.

This clonotype turned up a few times. J is TRBJ2-3 and V is TRBV5-1, with 9 positions matching TRBD1. Germline CDR1 and CDR2: SGHRS and YFSETQ. Trimming at V came to 0 bases and at J to 4 bases, leaving 6 bases not matched to a gene. This CDR3 contains 16 residues. Here the CDR3 reads CASSLAWTGEADTQYF. CDR3 bases: TGCGCCAGCAGCTTGGCCTGGACAGGGGAGGCAGATACGCAGTATTTT.